The 17 T cell receptor beta chains below all came from one sample that was sequenced in a study of blood T cell repertoires in COVID-19. Produced via immunoSEQ multiplex PCR; TCRdb's table is partial and in-frame only. Here the sample spans roughly 100,000 clones, approximately 84% being singletons. The sequenced material came from peripheral blood. Source of these receptors: a human donor in a cohort sampled during active COVID-19.

This clone appeared once. V is TRBV18 and J is TRBJ2-5, with 9 positions matching TRBD1. The CDR3 loop spans 16 amino acids. V gave up 2 bases and J gave up 3 bases; unmatched junction bases: 7. The germline V gene encodes CDR1 KGHSH and CDR2 LQKENI. The CDR3: CASSPSKGTGKETQYF. The CDR3 DNA sequence: TGTGCCAGCTCACCAAGCAAGGGGACAGGGAAAGAGACCCAGTACTTC. The full variable domain, with the rest looked up from reference TRBV18 and TRBJ2-5, is NAGVMQNPRHLVRRRGQEARLRCSPMKGHSHVYWYRQLPEEGLKFMVYLQKENIIDESGMPKERFSAEFPKEGPSILRIQQVVRGDSAAYFCASSPSKGTGKETQYFGPGTRLLVL.

The CDR3 nucleotides are TGTGCCAGCGGGGGACAGGGGCGAGATCAGCCCCAGCATTTT. Translation: CASGGQGRDQPQHF. The chain is built from TRBV7-2 and TRBJ1-5; 10 bases are shared with TRBD1. Germline V gene data show CDR1 as SGHTA and CDR2 as FQGNSA. There are 14 residues in the CDR3. Trimming at V came to 8 bases and at J to 5 bases, leaving 6 bases not matched to a gene.

This clone showed up just once. CDR3 residues: CADRDRDLNLSYNEQFF. The CDR3, as DNA: TGTGCAGACAGGGACAGGGACCTCAACCTCTCCTACAATGAGCAGTTCTTC. The chain uses TRBV25-1 and TRBJ2-1, with 9 bases fitting TRBD1. This CDR3 comprises 17 residues. Germline CDR1 is MGHDK and CDR2 is SYGVNS.

This chain connects TRBV6-5 to TRBJ2-7; 7 nucleotides agree with TRBD2. The CDR3 is 15 residues long. CDR1 is MNHEY and CDR2 is SVGAGI in the germline V gene. J was trimmed by 1 base and V by 7 bases; bases with no gene match: 10. In DNA, the CDR3 is TGTGCCAGCACCCAACGGGGGGATGGGTCCTACGAGCAGTACTTC. As protein: CASTQRGDGSYEQYF.

This clone is a singleton in its sample. The rearrangement joins TRBV24-1 to TRBJ1-1, with 7 positions matching TRBD1. This CDR3 region has 14 residues. Trimming removed 4 bases from V and 1 base from J; junction bases left unmatched: 2. In germline, CDR1 is KGHDR, CDR2 SFDVKD. As DNA, the CDR3 is TGTGCCACCAGTGAAGGGGGCCGGAACACTGAAGCTTTCTTT. The encoded protein is CATSEGGRNTEAFF.

The chain uses TRBV5-1 and TRBJ2-3; 11 positions match TRBD2. Germline assignment: CDR1 SGHRS and CDR2 YFSETQ. V was clipped by 7 bases and J by 2 bases; unmatched bases: 3. The CDR3 runs 14 residues. The CDR3 here is CASGTSGPTDTQYF. The CDR3 DNA reads as TGCGCCAGCGGGACTAGCGGCCCCACAGATACGCAGTATTTT.

This clone was picked up one time. The chain links TRBV5-4 to TRBJ2-5; TRBD1 might be the D (6 bases). V gave up 4 bases and J gave up 5 bases, with 15 bases separating them. The V gene's germline CDR1 is SGHNT and CDR2 YYREEE (reference sequence). This CDR3 spans 14 amino acids. CDR3 DNA: TGTGCCAGCAGCGCTGCTGACAGGACGGAGACCCAGTACTTC. It specifies CASSAADRTETQYF.

Note on this clone: This sample includes further DNA sequences coding for the same CDR3. This rearrangement joins TRBV6-5 to TRBJ2-7; TRBD1 is a possible D gene (5 bases). V gave up 0 bases and J gave up 1 base, with 7 bases separating them. The germline V gene encodes CDR1 MNHEY and CDR2 SVGAGI. The CDR3 runs to 14 residues. CDR3 DNA sequence: TGTGCCAGCAGTTACTCGGCAGGGTCCTACGAGCAGTACTTC. It specifies CASSYSAGSYEQYF.

In this sample, this clone turned up once. The V gene is TRBV27, the J gene TRBJ2-7; maybe TRBD1 (5 bases). Trimming stripped 5 bases from V and 3 bases from J, with 23 bases between. The germline CDR1 and CDR2 sequences are MNHEY and SMNVEV (reference sequence). The length of the CDR3 is 17 residues. The DNA of the CDR3 is TGTGCCAGCAGTCTCCGACCGACACTACAGGTTAACTACGAGCAGTACTTC. It codes for CASSLRPTLQVNYEQYF.

V usage is TRBV6-5 and J usage is TRBJ1-6; perhaps TRBD1 as D (6 bases). CDR1 and CDR2 (germline): MNHEY, SVGAGI. Trimming pared 6 bases from V and 10 bases from J, leaving 16 bases between. The CDR3 runs 14 residues. DNA for the CDR3: TGTGCCAGCAGCTTAACAGGGTTTGACTCACCCCTCCACTTT. Its protein is CASSLTGFDSPLHF.

This chain connects TRBV7-9 to TRBJ2-3, with 8 bases aligning to TRBD2. This CDR3 is built from 15 residues. Germline values: CDR1 SEHNR, CDR2 FQNEAQ (reference sequence). V gave up 2 bases and J gave up 2 bases; unmatched junction bases: 3. CDR3 bases: TGTGCCAGCAGCTTAACTAGCGGACACACAGATACGCAGTATTTT. Translation: CASSLTSGHTDTQYF.

This chain joins TRBV7-3 and TRBJ2-3; tentative D call: TRBD1 (6 bases). From germline, CDR1 is SGHTA and CDR2 FQGTGA. V was pared by 5 bases and J by 2 bases, with 17 bases between. The CDR3 has 16 residues. The CDR3 sequence is CASSPVGTPSTDTQYF. CDR3 in DNA: TGTGCCAGCAGCCCCGTAGGGACACCCTCCACAGATACGCAGTATTTT.

In this sample, this clone turned up once. V gene TRBV6-5 combines with J gene TRBJ1-2, with D tentatively TRBD1 (6 bases). Between the trimmed V and J ends, which lost 7 bases and 5 bases, there was a span of 20 bases. The CDR3 is 15 residues long. The germline CDR1 and CDR2 sequences are MNHEY and SVGAGI. The CDR3 loop is CASKVGSGQGYGYTF. CDR3 coding DNA: TGTGCCAGCAAAGTCGGATCAGGCCAGGGGTATGGCTACACCTTC.

This chain links TRBV15 with TRBJ2-7, with D possibly being TRBD1 (5 bases). CDR1 is LNHNV and CDR2 is YYDKDF in the germline V gene (reference sequence). Between the trimmed V and J ends, which lost 0 bases and 3 bases, there was a span of 12 bases. This CDR3 has 15 amino acids. CDR3 protein: CATSRDLGARYEQYF. The CDR3 bases are TGTGCCACCAGCAGAGATCTTGGGGCGCGCTACGAGCAGTACTTC.

In this sample, this clone turned up a few times. This rearrangement joins TRBV2 to TRBJ2-7; TRBD1 matches at 7 bases. The CDR3 loop spans 13 amino acids. Germline V CDR1 and CDR2: SNHLY, FYNNEI. Trimming cost V 4 bases and J 6 bases; bases outside gene matches: 6. The DNA for the CDR3 is TGTGCCAGCAGTGTAGAGTGGGACAGCGAGCAGTACTTC. As protein: CASSVEWDSEQYF.

This rearrangement joins TRBV10-3 to TRBJ1-2; 10 positions agree with TRBD1. The CDR3 covers 15 residues. V lost 3 bases, J lost 0 bases, and 1 base stayed unmatched. Germline V gene data show CDR1 as ENHRY and CDR2 as SYGVKD. This chain's CDR3 is CAISDGQGANYGYTF. Written as DNA, the CDR3 is TGTGCCATCAGTGATGGACAGGGGGCTAACTATGGCTACACCTTC.

The rearrangement joins TRBV7-8 to TRBJ2-1; 10 bases match TRBD2. The V and J ends lost 4 bases and 4 bases, in that order; junction bases with no gene match: 1. CDR3 length: 14 residues. CDR1 and CDR2 from the germline V gene are SGHVS and FQNEAQ. For the CDR3, the DNA is TGTGCCAGCAGCTCACTAGCGGGATACAATGAGCAGTTCTTC. Encoded protein: CASSSLAGYNEQFF.